This is a list of T cell receptor beta chains from one sample in a study of OX40 agonist ivuxolimab in advanced cancers. The table came from immunoSEQ multiplex PCR; TCRdb's copy has only in-frame clones and leaves some out. Here the sample spans about 21,000 clones, around three quarters being singletons. The sample consisted of CD4+ or CD8+ T cells sorted from blood, taken in a trial of the OX40 agonist ivuxolimab. The receptors here all came from an adult with an advanced solid tumor such as melanoma, head and neck, liver or kidney cancer. Both conserved end residues are part of each CDR3. The D gene is left open where the match is weak. A clone size is listed for some rows: how often the clone was seen (once, few, many), or a class if it is expanded.

d_call | clone_size | j_call | v_call | cdr3_aa | cdr3_nt
TRBD2 | NA | TRBJ2-7 | TRBV7-9 | CASSKAGTSETYEQYF | TGTGCCAGCAGCAAGGCCGGGACTAGCGAAACCTACGAGCAGTACTTC
TRBD1 | NA | TRBJ1-2 | TRBV25-1 | CASRPGTGNGYTF | TGTGCCAGCCGTCCCGGGACAGGGAATGGCTACACCTTC
NA | NA | TRBJ2-1 | TRBV12-5 | CASGLVISTSSYNEQFF | TGTGCTAGTGGTTTGGTAATCAGCACTAGCTCCTACAATGAGCAGTTCTTC
NA | few | TRBJ1-2 | TRBV21-1 | CASSKEGTGDYGYTF | TGTGCCAGCAGCAAAGAGGGGACAGGGGACTATGGCTACACCTTC
NA | once | TRBJ1-2 | TRBV5-4 | CASLEADTNYGYTF | TGTGCCAGCCTCGAAGCGGACACTAACTATGGCTACACCTTC
NA | NA | TRBJ2-2 | TRBV2 | CASSGRSVTNTGELFF | TGTGCCAGCAGTGGGAGGAGCGTGACGAACACCGGGGAGCTGTTTTTT
TRBD1 | NA | TRBJ2-1 | TRBV7-9 | CASSPRDRAINEQFF | TGTGCCAGCAGCCCTCGGGACAGGGCGATCAATGAGCAGTTCTTC
NA | NA | TRBJ2-7 | TRBV5-6 | CASNRIEGLGRDEQYF | TGTGCCAGCAACCGGATAGAAGGACTCGGGCGGGACGAGCAGTACTTC
NA | NA | TRBJ2-1 | TRBV11-2 | CASNSYNEQFF | TGTGCCAGCAACTCGTACAATGAGCAGTTCTTC
NA | NA | TRBJ2-3 | TRBV29-1 | CSVEGGLGGDTQYF | TGCAGCGTTGAGGGTGGCCTAGGAGGCGATACGCAGTATTTT
NA | NA | TRBJ2-7 | TRBV4-1 | CASSQDTPLHYEQYF | TGCGCCAGCAGCCAAGATACCCCCTTACATTACGAGCAGTACTTC
NA | once | TRBJ2-7 | TRBV5-6 | CASSLVEGYYEQYF | TGTGCCAGCAGCTTGGTAGAGGGATACTACGAGCAGTACTTC
NA | NA | TRBJ2-1 | TRBV5-6 | CASSITGSGVYNEQFF | TGTGCCAGCAGCATTACAGGGAGTGGGGTCTACAATGAGCAGTTCTTC
TRBD2 | few | TRBJ2-7 | TRBV2 | CASSEMLAGGPHEQYF | TGTGCCAGCAGTGAAATGCTAGCGGGAGGGCCCCACGAGCAGTACTTC
NA | NA | TRBJ2-3 | TRBV6-4 | CASSDSGASTDTQYF | TGTGCCAGCAGTGACTCGGGCGCTAGCACAGATACGCAGTATTTT
NA | NA | TRBJ1-1 | TRBV7-2 | CASSTNPGSNMNTEAFF | TGTGCCAGCAGCACCAACCCCGGGTCAAACATGAACACTGAAGCTTTCTTT
TRBD1 | NA | TRBJ1-5 | TRBV19 | CASSIVFPPQGAGNQPQHF | TGTGCCAGTAGTATAGTTTTCCCTCCTCAGGGGGCCGGCAATCAGCCCCAGCATTTT
TRBD1 | NA | TRBJ2-1 | TRBV9 | CASRPGTGGARSGSYNEQFF | TGTGCCAGCAGGCCCGGGACAGGGGGCGCCCGGAGCGGGTCCTACAATGAGCAGTTCTTC
NA | NA | TRBJ2-3 | TRBV27 | CASSSGRAQTQYF | TGTGCCAGCAGTTCCGGACGGGCCCAAACGCAGTATTTT
NA | NA | TRBJ2-7 | TRBV19 | CASSPGQRGEQYF | TGTGCCAGTTCTCCCGGACAGCGCGGAGAGCAGTACTTC
NA | few | TRBJ2-5 | TRBV13 | CASSLVRTEKETQYF | TGTGCCAGCAGCTTAGTGAGGACAGAAAAAGAGACCCAGTACTTC
TRBD1 | NA | TRBJ2-2 | TRBV28 | CASSPGQGNTGELFF | TGTGCCAGCAGCCCGGGACAGGGGAACACCGGGGAGCTGTTTTTT